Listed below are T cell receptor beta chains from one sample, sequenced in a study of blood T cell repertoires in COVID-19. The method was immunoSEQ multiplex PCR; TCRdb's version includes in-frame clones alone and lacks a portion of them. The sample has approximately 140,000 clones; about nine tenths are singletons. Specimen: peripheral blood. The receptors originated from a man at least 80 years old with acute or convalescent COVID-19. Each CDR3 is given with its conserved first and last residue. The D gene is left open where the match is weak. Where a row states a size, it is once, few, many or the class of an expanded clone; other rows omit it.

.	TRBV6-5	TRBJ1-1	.	TGTGCCAGCAGCCGATCTGACAGGAGGCCTGAAGCTTTCTTT	CASSRSDRRPEAFF
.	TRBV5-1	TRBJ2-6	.	TGCGCCAGCAGCTTGGGGTTTGGGACTGCGGCCTCTGGGGCCAACGTCCTGACTTTC	CASSLGFGTAASGANVLTF
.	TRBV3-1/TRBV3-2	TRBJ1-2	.	TGTGCCAGCAGCCAACATACAGACTATGGCTACACCTTC	CASSQHTDYGYTF
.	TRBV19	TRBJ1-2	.	TGTGCCAGTACCCGCCCCGGGGGGGGCAAGCTGGGCCCAAACTATGGCTACACCTTC	CASTRPGGGKLGPNYGYTF
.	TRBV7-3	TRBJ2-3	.	TGTGCCAGCAGCTTTTATACAGATACGCAGTATTTT	CASSFYTDTQYF
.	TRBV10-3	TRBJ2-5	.	TGTGCCATCAGTGTTTTCTTGGGGGCCCAAGAGACCCAGTACTTC	CAISVFLGAQETQYF
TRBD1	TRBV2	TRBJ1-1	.	TGTGCCAGCAGCAATAGACAGGGGGGGTTTAGGGAAGCTTTCTTT	CASSNRQGGFREAFF
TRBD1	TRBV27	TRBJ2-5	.	TGTGCCAGCAGTTGGCAGGGGGTCCAAGAGACCCAGTACTTC	CASSWQGVQETQYF
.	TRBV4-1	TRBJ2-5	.	TGCGCCAGCAGCCAAGGGGACGGGGGTCCGGGGACCCAGTACTTC	CASSQGDGGPGTQYF
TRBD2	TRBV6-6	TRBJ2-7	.	TGTGCCAGCAGTCTGTGGACAGGCATGGGTAGCGGGGGCCTTCTCTCCTACGAGCAGTACTTC	CASSLWTGMGSGGLLSYEQYF
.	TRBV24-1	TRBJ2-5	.	TGTGCCACCAGTGATTCAGCCGCTAGCTTCCAAGAGACCCAGTACTTC	CATSDSAASFQETQYF
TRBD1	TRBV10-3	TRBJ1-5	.	TGTGCCATCAGTGCTTCGCAGGGGGCGTCGGTTCAGCCCCAGCATTTT	CAISASQGASVQPQHF
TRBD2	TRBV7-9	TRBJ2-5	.	TGTGCCAGCAGCCCGGGACTAGCGGAACAAGAGACCCAGTACTTC	CASSPGLAEQETQYF
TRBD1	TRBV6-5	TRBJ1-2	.	TGTGCCAGCAGTTCCGGACAGGGGGAAATCTATGGCTACACCTTC	CASSSGQGEIYGYTF
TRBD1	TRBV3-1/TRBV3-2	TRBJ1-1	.	TGTGCCAGCAGCCCCTGGACAGGGAGGGACACTGAAGCTTTCTTT	CASSPWTGRDTEAFF
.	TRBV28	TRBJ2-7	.	TGTGCCAGCAGGTTGGGAGGCTCCTACGAGCAGTACTTC	CASRLGGSYEQYF
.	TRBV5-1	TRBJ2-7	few	TGCGCCAGCAGCTACGCAGGGATCGGGTACGAGCAGTACTTC	CASSYAGIGYEQYF
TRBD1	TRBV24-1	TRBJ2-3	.	TGTGCCACCAGTGATAGGACAGGTACTAGCACAGATACGCAGTATTTT	CATSDRTGTSTDTQYF
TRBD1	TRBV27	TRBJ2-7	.	TGTGCCAGCAGCACGACAGGGGGCCCTCCTTACGAGCAGTACTTC	CASSTTGGPPYEQYF
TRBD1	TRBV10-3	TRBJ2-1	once	TGTGCCATCAGCCAGGGACAGGGGGCTTCCAATGAGCAGTTCTTC	CAISQGQGASNEQFF
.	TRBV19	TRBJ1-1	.	TGTGCCAGTAGTATCCAGGGATTGAACACTGAAGCTTTCTTT	CASSIQGLNTEAFF
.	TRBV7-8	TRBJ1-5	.	TGTGCCAGCAACCGCCTCCAGGGTAGCAATCAGCCCCAGCATTTT	CASNRLQGSNQPQHF
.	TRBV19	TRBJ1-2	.	TGTGCCAGTAGTATCCAACAGGGAGCCTATGGCTACACCTTC	CASSIQQGAYGYTF
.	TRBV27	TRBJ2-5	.	TGTGCCAGCAGTTCACCGGGAAACCAAGAGACCCAGTACTTC	CASSSPGNQETQYF
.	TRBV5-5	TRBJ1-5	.	TGTGCCAGCAGCTTGGAACAGGGAGGCAATCAGCCCCAGCATTTT	CASSLEQGGNQPQHF
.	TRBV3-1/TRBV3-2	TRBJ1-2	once	TGTGCCAGCAGTCGGACAGAAGCGGATGGCTACACCTTC	CASSRTEADGYTF
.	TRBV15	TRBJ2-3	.	TGTGCCACCAGCAGAGTAAGCGTACAAGATACGCAGTATTTT	CATSRVSVQDTQYF